One and the same sample provided the 2 T cell receptor beta chains below, sequenced in a study of cytomegalovirus exposure and HLA in healthy donors (dated by TCRdb to 2016 to 2017). The method was the immunoSEQ multiplex PCR assay. For the multiplex PCR, a mixture combining 60 forward primers for TCR Vbeta segments and 13 reverse primers for TCR Jbeta segments was used. Entries here come from immuneACCESS through TCRdb and include only in-frame sequences with V and J called. Some clones fail to appear in such tables; in the studies checked, an unresolved V gene covers under half of the shortfall, and the cause of the remainder is unknown. The sample includes approximately 220,000 clones, with roughly 79% observed a single time. 1.5% to 2% of the sample lies in the top ten. Material: PBMCs. Receptors originate from a man aged 18 to 29 in good health and CMV-seronegative.

This chain uses TRBV29-1 with TRBJ1-1; 8 bases are a match to TRBD1. J was trimmed by 14 bases and V by 7 bases; bases with no gene match: 15. The CDR3 has 12 residues. Germline CDR1 and CDR2: SQVTM and ANQGSEA. DNA for the CDR3: TGCAGCGCGACACCGGACAGGGAGGTGAAGTTCTTT. Translation gives CSATPDREVKFF.

The V call is TRBV6-5, the J call TRBJ2-7, with TRBD2 identical over 8 bases. Germline V gene sequence: CDR1 MNHEY, CDR2 SVGAGI. J lost 0 bases, V lost 2 bases, and 0 bases had no gene match. This CDR3 region has 14 residues. The CDR3 protein is CASSYSGSSYEQYF. The DNA for the CDR3 is TGTGCCAGCAGTTACAGCGGGAGCTCCTACGAGCAGTACTTC.